The rows below give T cell receptor beta chains drawn from one sample of a study of patients and donors after allogeneic stem cell transplantation. Using its own MiXCR run on the RT-PCR reads, TCRdb lists one record per CDR3 protein. This repertoire shows about 90,000 distinct CDR3 sequences, 40% to 60% found once; its top ten account for 50% to 75%. Sequenced input: blood, either unsorted or a sorted T cell fraction (not recorded which). Receptors were obtained from a human donor who was either an allogeneic HSCT recipient or a stem cell or donor lymphocyte infusion donor (not recorded which). It is not recorded whose cells these are; they may come from a transplant donor. Both conserved end residues are part of each CDR3. A D gene is named only where the DNA matches it firmly. The size of a clone is reported for some rows only, either as once, few or many, or as a class for expanded clones.

TRBV12-3/TRBV12-4,TRBJ1-1,-,-,CASNYEGGAGSVFF,TGTGCCAGCAATTACGAGGGAGGGGCCGGTTCCGTTTTCTTT
TRBV29-1,TRBJ1-2,-,-,CSVLDLGYTF,TGCAGCGTCCTTGATCTCGGCTACACCTTC
TRBV29-1,TRBJ2-5,-,-,CSVRAGEKTQYF,TGCAGCGTTCGGGCAGGGGAGAAGACCCAGTACTTC
TRBV7-9,TRBJ2-1,-,-,CASSFPRGPSYNEQFF,TGTGCCAGCAGCTTCCCTCGGGGGCCCTCCTACAATGAGCAGTTCTTC
TRBV10-3,TRBJ1-5,-,few,CAISVDSNQPQHF,TGTGCCATCAGTGTGGACAGCAATCAGCCCCAGCATTTT
TRBV5-1,TRBJ1-2,-,few,CASTFGTDLGGYTF,TGCGCCAGCACCTTTGGAACAGACCTAGGGGGCTACACCTTC
TRBV20-1,TRBJ2-7,-,-,CSASRPTYEQYF,TGCAGTGCTAGCAGGCCTACCTACGAGCAGTACTTC
TRBV7-9,TRBJ1-5,-,-,CASSPGISQPQHF,TGTGCCAGCAGCCCAGGGATTTCTCAGCCCCAGCATTTT
TRBV4-2,TRBJ2-3,-,-,CASSPGLSGTDTQYF,TGTGCCAGCAGCCCTGGGCTTTCAGGCACAGATACGCAGTATTTT
TRBV9,TRBJ1-3,TRBD1,few,CASSVEGQEGSTIYF,TGTGCCAGCAGCGTAGAGGGACAGGAGGGAAGCACCATATATTTT
TRBV10-3,TRBJ1-5,TRBD1,-,CAISESVAGGGNQPQHF,TGTGCCATCAGTGAGTCCGTGGCAGGGGGAGGCAATCAGCCCCAGCATTTT
TRBV6-5,TRBJ1-1,TRBD1,few,CASRLRQGNTEAFF,TGTGCCAGCAGGTTGCGACAGGGGAACACTGAAGCTTTCTTT
TRBV12-3/TRBV12-4,TRBJ1-2,TRBD1,-,CASSTGTGGGNGYTF,TGTGCCAGCAGTACCGGGACAGGGGGCGGGAATGGCTACACCTTC
TRBV27,TRBJ1-1,-,-,CASWGNTEAFF,TGTGCCAGCTGGGGTAACACTGAAGCTTTCTTT
TRBV7-9,TRBJ1-2,TRBD1,-,CASSYETGATYGYTF,TGTGCCAGCAGCTACGAAACAGGGGCTACCTATGGCTACACCTTC
TRBV5-1,TRBJ1-3,-,-,CASSLDRKAGNTIYF,TGCGCCAGCAGCTTGGACAGGAAGGCTGGAAACACCATATATTTT
TRBV15,TRBJ1-2,-,-,CATSSLWGGSYGYTF,TGTGCCACCAGCTCCCTATGGGGCGGGAGCTATGGCTACACCTTC
TRBV5-1,TRBJ1-1,-,few,CASSGDTEAFF,TGCGCCAGCAGCGGCGACACTGAAGCTTTCTTT
TRBV20-1,TRBJ1-5,-,few,CSALLESQPSNQPQHF,TGCAGTGCACTGCTAGAGTCCCAACCTAGCAATCAGCCCCAGCATTTT
TRBV7-2,TRBJ1-1,-,-,CASSLVVVNTEAFF,TGTGCCAGCAGCTTAGTCGTAGTGAACACTGAAGCTTTCTTT
TRBV10-3,TRBJ1-2,-,few,CAISGGLTGTFSAFYGYTF,TGTGCCATCAGTGGTGGTTTGACGGGGACATTCTCGGCCTTCTATGGCTACACCTTC
TRBV5-1,TRBJ1-1,TRBD1,many,CASSLETGVNTEAFF,TGCGCCAGCAGCTTGGAGACAGGGGTGAACACTGAAGCTTTCTTT
TRBV12-3/TRBV12-4,TRBJ2-5,TRBD2,-,CASSLLAGEQETQYF,TGTGCCAGCAGTCTCCTAGCGGGAGAACAAGAGACCCAGTACTTC
TRBV27,TRBJ2-3,-,-,CASSWQGFTDTQYF,TGTGCCAGCAGTTGGCAGGGCTTCACAGATACGCAGTATTTT